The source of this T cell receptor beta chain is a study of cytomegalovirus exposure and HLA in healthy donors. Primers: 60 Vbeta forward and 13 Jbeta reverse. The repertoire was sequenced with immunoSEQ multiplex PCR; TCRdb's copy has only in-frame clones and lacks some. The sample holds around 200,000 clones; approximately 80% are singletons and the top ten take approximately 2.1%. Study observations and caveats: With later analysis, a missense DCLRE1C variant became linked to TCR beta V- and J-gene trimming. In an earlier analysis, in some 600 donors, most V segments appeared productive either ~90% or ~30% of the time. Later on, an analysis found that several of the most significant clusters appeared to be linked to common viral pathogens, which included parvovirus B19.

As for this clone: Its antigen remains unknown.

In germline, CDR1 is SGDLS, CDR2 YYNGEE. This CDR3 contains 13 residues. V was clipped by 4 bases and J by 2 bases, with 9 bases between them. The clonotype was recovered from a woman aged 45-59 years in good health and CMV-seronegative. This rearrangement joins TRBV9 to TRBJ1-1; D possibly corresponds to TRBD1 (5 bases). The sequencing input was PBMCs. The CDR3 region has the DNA TGTGCCAGCAGCAAGACAGTTAACACTGAAGCTTTCTTT. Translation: CASSKTVNTEAFF.